The 14 T cell receptor beta chains below all came from one sample that was sequenced in a study of radiation and T cells in renal cell carcinoma. The treatment is: 15 Gy SBRT to primary tumor, nephrectomy 4 weeks later. Libraries were prepared by immunoSEQ multiplex PCR; TCRdb keeps only in-frame clonotypes and omits some of them. The data contain some 9,700 clones, under 60% of them singletons. Sequencing used tumor tissue, obtained from a patient whose treatment included radiotherapy and nephrectomy. The receptors originated from a man aged 55 to 70 with renal cell carcinoma.

The chain combines TRBV19 with TRBJ1-4, with D hard to call. The CDR3 runs 15 residues. Trimming cost V 7 bases and J 8 bases, with 20 bases left between them. CDR1 LNHDA and CDR2 SQIVND come from the germline V gene (reference sequence). CDR3 region: CASTNRGGRREKLFF. CDR3 in DNA: TGTGCCAGTACCAACCGCGGCGGTCGTAGGGAAAAACTGTTTTTT.

This chain connects TRBV5-1 to TRBJ2-7; tentative D call: TRBD1 (6 bases). V was trimmed by 2 bases and J by 6 bases, leaving 15 bases between them. Germline assignment: CDR1 SGHRS and CDR2 YFSETQ. The CDR3 covers 14 residues. CDR3 sequence reads: CASSFGALQGEQYF. DNA of the CDR3: TGCGCCAGCAGCTTTGGAGCTTTACAGGGCGAGCAGTACTTC.

This clone was found a few times. This rearrangement joins TRBV4-2 to TRBJ2-1; D gene uncertain. From germline, CDR1 is LGHNA and CDR2 YNFKEQ. The ends were cut back, 2 bases at V and 7 bases at J, with 6 bases in the middle. The length of the CDR3 is 12 residues. In DNA, the CDR3 is TGTGCCAGCAGCCAAAATCGTAATGAGCAGTTCTTC. Residues: CASSQNRNEQFF.

The genes are TRBV5-2 and TRBJ1-2. TRBV5-2 is a pseudogene segment. This CDR3 spans 15 amino acids. The CDR3 DNA reads as TGTGCCAGTAGTATAGATCTATCGGCAGCCTATGGCTACACCTTC. Amino acids: CASSIDLSAAYGYTF.

This clone has just a few counts. The chain has TRBV7-9 and TRBJ2-7, with 11 bases matching TRBD2. CDR3 length: 17 residues. From germline, CDR1 is SEHNR and CDR2 FQNEAQ (reference sequence). Trimming cost V 5 bases and J 1 base; bases outside gene matches: 10. The CDR3 DNA reads as TGTGCCAGCAGCCGATCCATAACTAGCGGGAGTTCCTACGAGCAGTACTTC. Translating gives CASSRSITSGSSYEQYF.

By share of the sample, this clone is medium-sized (0.01 to 0.1%). The rearrangement uses TRBV10-2 and TRBJ1-2; D ambiguous. Germline CDR1 WSHSY, CDR2 SAAADI. CDR3 length: 14 amino acids. Trimming cost V 1 base and J 4 bases, with 10 bases left between them. In DNA, the CDR3 is TGCGCCAGCAGTGAGTGGGAGGGAGGCTATGGCTACACCTTC. Translated, it gives CASSEWEGGYGYTF.

The CDR3 DNA reads as TGCGCCAGCAGCCCGTGGACAGGAGAGACCCAGTACTTC. Translation: CASSPWTGETQYF. V is TRBV5-1 and J is TRBJ2-5; 7 bases align to TRBD1. Germline CDR1 and CDR2: SGHRS and YFSETQ. The CDR3 extends over 13 amino acids. V gave up 4 bases and J gave up 4 bases; unmatched junction bases: 4.

By proportion, this clone is medium-sized. The chain employs TRBV9 and TRBJ1-3, with D perhaps matching TRBD1 (5 bases). Between the trimmed V and J ends, which lost 1 base and 2 bases, there was a span of 13 bases. The germline gives CDR1 SGDLS, CDR2 YYNGEE. The CDR3 totals 16 residues. For the CDR3, the DNA is TGTGCCAGCAGCGTAACACCTACAGGCCCTGGAAACACCATATATTTT. It is translated as CASSVTPTGPGNTIYF.

This clone was seen a few times. The V and J genes are TRBV7-8 and TRBJ2-6, with unresolved D. Germline loops: CDR1 SGHVS, CDR2 FQNEAQ. The CDR3 consists of 14 residues. Deletions cut 6 bases from V and 0 bases from J, with 6 bases between. The CDR3 protein is CASRPSSGANVLTF. The CDR3 nucleotides are TGTGCCAGCAGACCTAGCTCTGGGGCCAACGTCCTGACTTTC.

This clone is medium-sized within its sample. The rearrangement joins TRBV19 to TRBJ1-5; 7 bases align to TRBD1. The CDR3 runs to 13 residues. CDR1 and CDR2 from the germline V gene are LNHDA and SQIVND (reference sequence). J lost 7 bases, V lost 8 bases, and 8 bases had no gene match. Here the CDR3 reads CASEQGIGQPQHF. In DNA form, the CDR3 reads TGTGCCAGTGAACAGGGGATCGGGCAGCCCCAGCATTTT. The whole variable domain, filled in from reference TRBV19 and TRBJ1-5, reads DGGITQSPKYLFRKEGQNVTLSCEQNLNHDAMYWYRQDPGQGLRLIYYSQIVNDFQKGDIAEGYSVSREKKESFPLTVTSAQKNPTAFYLCASEQGIGQPQHFGDGTRLSIL.

This chain uses TRBV7-8 with TRBJ2-7; 9 nucleotides agree with TRBD1. The CDR3 is made up of 15 amino acids. The V segment lost 6 bases and the J segment 3 bases; nucleotides outside the gene matches: 9. CDR1 is SGHVS and CDR2 is FQNEAQ in the germline V gene. The CDR3: CASRGTGNLHYEQYF. The CDR3 nucleotides are TGTGCCAGCAGGGGGACAGGGAACCTCCACTACGAGCAGTACTTC. Together with reference TRBV7-8 and TRBJ2-7, the CDR3 gives the full variable domain: GAGVSQSPRYKVAKRGQDVALRCDPISGHVSLFWYQQALGQGPEFLTYFQNEAQLDKSGLPSDRFFAERPEGSVSTLKIQRTQQEDSAVYLCASRGTGNLHYEQYFGPGTRLTVT.

This clone was seen only a few times. The V and J genes are TRBV9 and TRBJ1-4, with 11 bases identical to TRBD1. Trimming removed 3 bases from V and 7 bases from J; junction bases left unmatched: 2. This CDR3 has 14 residues. The germline gives CDR1 SGDLS, CDR2 YYNGEE. The CDR3 loop reads CASSAGTGGEKLFF. The CDR3 nucleotides read TGTGCCAGCAGCGCCGGGACAGGGGGTGAAAAACTGTTTTTT.

This chain links TRBV30 with TRBJ1-4, with D perhaps TRBD1 (5 bases). Trimming removed 3 bases at V and 6 bases at J, with 14 bases between. CDR1 and CDR2 from the germline V gene are GTSNPN and SVGIG (reference sequence). The CDR3 consists of 14 residues. The CDR3 sequence: CAWRPRGSDEKLFF. CDR3 in DNA: TGTGCCTGGAGGCCGCGGGGCTCAGATGAAAAACTGTTTTTT.

This clone is labeled medium-sized (0.01 to 0.1%). The DNA for the CDR3 is TGTGCCAGCAGCCTAGGGGCGGCTCAGCCCCAGCATTTT. Translated, it gives CASSLGAAQPQHF. The chain carries TRBV7-3 and TRBJ1-5; possibly TRBD1 for D (5 bases). Trimming took off 5 bases at V and 6 bases at J, with 11 bases between the two ends. In germline, CDR1 is SGHTA, CDR2 FQGTGA. The CDR3 length is 13 residues.